The rows below give T cell receptor beta chains drawn from one sample of a study of response to subunit inactivated influenza vaccine. TCRdb reprocessed the RT-PCR reads with MiXCR, giving one entry per CDR3 protein. The table includes fewer than 350,000 distinct CDR3 sequences, 20% to 25% detected once. This material consisted of PBMCs from blood, taken 21 months after vaccination. The origin of the receptors is a man aged 50 to 75 who received an inactivated influenza vaccine. Each CDR3 is given with its conserved first and last residue. Fields, in order: D gene, V gene, J gene, clone size, CDR3 DNA, CDR3 protein. The D gene is left open where the match is weak. Clone size is given for some rows only: seen once, a few or many times, or a class if the clone is expanded.

-	TRBV20-1	TRBJ1-1	-	TGCAGTGCCCCTATGCCGGGTATCGAGGGAAAAGCTTTCTTT	CSAPMPGIEGKAFF
-	TRBV28	TRBJ2-2	few	TGTGCCAGCAGTTTATCAGGCGGCCCCGGGGAGCTGTTTTTT	CASSLSGGPGELFF
-	TRBV12-3/TRBV12-4	TRBJ1-3	many	TGTGCCAGCAGTTTTTTGGGCCGAAACACCATATATTTT	CASSFLGRNTIYF
-	TRBV5-1	TRBJ1-2	few	TGCGCCAGCAGCCCCTCCTACAGAGCTAACTATGGCTACACCTTC	CASSPSYRANYGYTF
-	TRBV4-1	TRBJ2-7	once	TGCGCCAGCAGGCTCCTCGCGACCGACTCCTACGAGCAGTACTTC	CASRLLATDSYEQYF
-	TRBV6-5	TRBJ1-3	many	TGTGCCAGCAGTTACCAAGTCTCTGGAAACACCATATATTTT	CASSYQVSGNTIYF
-	TRBV7-9	TRBJ1-2	many	TGTGCCAGCAGCCGAAGGGACATAGATGGCTACACCTTC	CASSRRDIDGYTF
TRBD1	TRBV10-3	TRBJ1-5	many	TGTGCCATCAGTGATCAGGGGGGGACGGGTCAGCCCCAGCATTTT	CAISDQGGTGQPQHF
-	TRBV20-1	TRBJ1-5	few	TGCAGTGCTAGAGTCCACAGGGATCATCAGCCCCAGCATTTT	CSARVHRDHQPQHF
TRBD1	TRBV7-2	TRBJ2-1	few	TGTGCCAGCAGCCGTCAGGGGGCAAGATTTTACAATGAGCAGTTCTTC	CASSRQGARFYNEQFF
TRBD1	TRBV20-1	TRBJ1-1	-	TGCAGTGCCTTTAGGGGGACAGGGAACACTGAAGCTTTCTTT	CSAFRGTGNTEAFF
TRBD1	TRBV5-1	TRBJ1-2	few	TGCGCCAGCAGCGAGGACAGGGGGCTTGGCTACACCTTC	CASSEDRGLGYTF
-	TRBV6-1	TRBJ1-2	few	TGTGCCAGCAGTCCGAAGGGCGGGAGGGGATGGGGCTACACCTTC	CASSPKGGRGWGYTF
TRBD1	TRBV10-3	TRBJ2-7	few	TGTGCCATCGCCGGGACAGCAGTTACCTACGAGCAGTACTTC	CAIAGTAVTYEQYF
-	TRBV20-1	TRBJ1-2	few	TGCAGTGCTGGGGGACTCCAAGGCGGCTACACCTTC	CSAGGLQGGYTF
-	TRBV24-1	TRBJ2-3	-	TGTGCCACCAGTGAGGACGGGGCAACGGATACGCAGTATTTT	CATSEDGATDTQYF
-	TRBV7-2	TRBJ2-1	-	TGTGCCAGCAGCGGAAATCGGCAGTTCTTC	CASSGNRQFF
TRBD1	TRBV27	TRBJ2-5	-	TGTGCCAGCAGTCACCCCTCCGGGACAGGGCCAGGGACCCAGTACTTC	CASSHPSGTGPGTQYF
TRBD1	TRBV25-1	TRBJ2-5	-	TGTGCCAGCAGACCAGGACAGGGGGAACGAGAGACCCAGTACTTC	CASRPGQGERETQYF
TRBD2	TRBV29-1	TRBJ2-3	-	TGCAGCGTTGCAGCGGGAGTAGGAGATACGCAGTATTTT	CSVAAGVGDTQYF
-	TRBV30	TRBJ1-1	many	TGTGCCTGGAGTCCGGGACCAGGACGCGGCACTGAAGCTTTCTTT	CAWSPGPGRGTEAFF
TRBD1	TRBV5-1	TRBJ2-1	-	TGCGCCAGCCATCCCGACAGGGGTGCCTACAATGAGCAGTTCTTC	CASHPDRGAYNEQFF